The clone carrying this T cell receptor (beta chain) was picked up many times. Its cognate antigen is unknown. The sample originates from a study of T cells in Graves' hyperthyroidism and ophthalmopathy. Findings of the study overall: Blood also showed most of the thyroid clonotypes that were expanded above 0.001.

It was 10 ml of fresh peripheral blood that supplied the PBMCs. Germline CDR1 and CDR2: MNHNS and SASEGT. V gave up 6 bases and J gave up 1 base, with 18 bases separating them. This CDR3 region has 16 residues. The CDR3 regions of TCR beta were amplified from RNA transcripts. HTBI primers were employed in a first-round RT-PCR of the TCR CDR3. One entry per CDR3 protein results from TCRdb running MiXCR on the multiplex PCR reads. The sample contains 250,000 to 350,000 distinct CDR3 sequences, roughly 20% of which appear only once. V usage is TRBV6-1 and J usage is TRBJ1-1; TRBD1 might be the D (6 bases). Sample: blood. This receptor was identified in a man aged 25 to 40 with Graves' ophthalmopathy. The CDR3 DNA reads as TGTGCCAGCAGGGGCGTGGGGGGCCCGGCGAACACTGAAGCTTTCTTT. Its protein is CASRGVGGPANTEAFF.